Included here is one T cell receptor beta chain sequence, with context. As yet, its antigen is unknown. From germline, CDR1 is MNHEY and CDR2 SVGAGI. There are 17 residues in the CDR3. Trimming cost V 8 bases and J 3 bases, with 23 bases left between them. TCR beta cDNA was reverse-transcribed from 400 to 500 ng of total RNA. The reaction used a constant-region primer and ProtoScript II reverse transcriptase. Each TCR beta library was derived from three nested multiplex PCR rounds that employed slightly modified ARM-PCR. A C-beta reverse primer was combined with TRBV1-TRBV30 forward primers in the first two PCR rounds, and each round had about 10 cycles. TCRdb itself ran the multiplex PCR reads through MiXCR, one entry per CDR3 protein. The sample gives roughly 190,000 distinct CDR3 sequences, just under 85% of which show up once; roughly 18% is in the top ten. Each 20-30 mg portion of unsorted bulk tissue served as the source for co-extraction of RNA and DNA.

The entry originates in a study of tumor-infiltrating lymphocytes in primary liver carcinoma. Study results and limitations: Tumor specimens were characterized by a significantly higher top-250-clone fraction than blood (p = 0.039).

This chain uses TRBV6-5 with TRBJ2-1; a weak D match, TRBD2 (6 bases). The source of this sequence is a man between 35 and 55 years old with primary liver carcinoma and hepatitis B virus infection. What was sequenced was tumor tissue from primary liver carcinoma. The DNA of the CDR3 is TGTGCCAGCCGACCTCCTGGACTAACGGGGATCTACAATGAGCAGTTCTTC. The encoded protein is CASRPPGLTGIYNEQFF.